A single sample is the source of the 25 T cell receptor beta chains below, sequenced in a study of T cells after yellow fever vaccination. One entry per CDR3 protein results from TCRdb running MiXCR on the 5' RACE reads. The sample consists of some 260,000 distinct CDR3 sequences, approximately 5.2% of them appearing once. The material was CD4+ T cells sorted from PBMCs, obtained on the day of the yellow fever booster vaccination. These receptors all come from a man between 18 and 29 years old who received the YFV17D yellow fever vaccine.

J is TRBJ1-4 and V is TRBV5-4; D is possibly TRBD1 (6 bases). Germline-derived CDR1 and CDR2 are SGHNT and YYREEE (reference sequence). This CDR3 spans 14 amino acids. V lost 2 bases to trimming and J lost 8 bases, with 13 bases between them. The CDR3 nucleotides are TGTGCCAGCAGCTTCGTCGGGGGGCGAGAAAAACTGTTTTTT. As protein: CASSFVGGREKLFF. The entire variable domain, with the rest obtained from reference TRBV5-4 and TRBJ1-4, is as follows: ETGVTQSPTHLIKTRGQQVTLRCSSQSGHNTVSWYQQALGQGPQFIFQYYREEENGRGNFPPRFSGLQFPNYSSELNVNALELDDSALYLCASSFVGGREKLFFGSGTQLSVL.

Many counts were recorded for this clonotype. The CDR3 bases are TGTGCTAGTGGTCCACGAGTTCCGGGACAGGTATACTACGAGCAGTACTTC. The encoded protein is CASGPRVPGQVYYEQYF. The V and J genes are TRBV12-5 and TRBJ2-7, with TRBD1 identical over 8 bases. CDR3 size: 17 residues. After removal of 5 bases from V and 3 bases from J, the junction contained 15 bases not matched to a gene. CDR1 is LGHNT, CDR2 FRNRAP, per germline.

This clonotype was counted between two and nine times. The genes are TRBV6-1 and TRBJ2-3; D is uncertain. V was trimmed by 4 bases and J by 4 bases, leaving 15 bases between them. This CDR3 spans 15 amino acids. The germline CDR1 and CDR2 sequences are MNHNS and SASEGT. This CDR3 is CASSVKKVTSDTQYF. Here the CDR3 DNA reads TGTGCCAGCAGTGTTAAGAAAGTCACTTCAGATACGCAGTATTTT.

This clonotype was found many times. The chain links TRBV7-2 to TRBJ1-5, with TRBD1 as a possible D gene (5 bases). The germline V and J ends were trimmed by 3 bases and 4 bases, with 10 bases remaining between them. Germline values: CDR1 SGHTA, CDR2 FQGNSA. CDR3 length: 14 amino acids. CDR3 sequence (DNA): TGTGCCAGCAGCTTCTTGGGGCGGAATCAGCCCCAGCATTTT. Translating gives CASSFLGRNQPQHF.

This clonotype occurred many times. The rearrangement links TRBV10-3 to TRBJ2-7; 14 bases match TRBD2. The CDR3 extends over 16 amino acids. J gave up 3 bases and V 3 bases, and 4 bases lay outside the gene matches. Germline V CDR1 and CDR2: ENHRY, SYGVKD. CDR3 DNA sequence: TGTGCCATCAGTGATCCGACTAGCGGGGGGGGCTACGAGCAGTACGTC. It codes for CAISDPTSGGGYEQYV.

This clonotype turned up a few times. The J gene is TRBJ2-6, the V gene TRBV11-1, with D tentatively TRBD1 (5 bases). Germline lookup yields CDR1 SGHAT and CDR2 FQDESV (reference sequence). The CDR3 runs 15 residues. Trimming removed 5 bases at V and 1 base at J, with 9 bases between. CDR3 nucleotides: TGTGCCAGCAGCCGACGACAGTCTGGGGCCAACGTCCTGACTTTC. Encoded protein: CASSRRQSGANVLTF.

This clonotype was seen repeatedly, ten times or more. J is TRBJ1-6 and V is TRBV7-2; no clear D. The CDR3 spans 14 residues. Germline CDR1 and CDR2: SGHTA and FQGNSA. V dropped 4 bases and J dropped 9 bases, with 13 bases sitting between them. The DNA for the CDR3 is TGTGCCAGCAGCTCTGGACGGATGGGTTCACCCCTCCACTTT. It codes for CASSSGRMGSPLHF. The whole variable domain, filled in from reference TRBV7-2 and TRBJ1-6, reads GAGVSQSPSNKVTEKGKDVELRCDPISGHTALYWYRQSLGQGLEFLIYFQGNSAPDKSGLPSDRFSAERTGGSVSTLTIQRTQQEDSAVYLCASSSGRMGSPLHFGNGTRLTVT.

This clonotype was counted at least ten times. The CDR3 region is CASSPSGLAGAFKNIQYF. As DNA, the CDR3 is TGTGCCAGCTCACCATCGGGACTAGCGGGGGCCTTCAAAAACATTCAGTACTTC. The V and J genes are TRBV18 and TRBJ2-4, with 14 bases identical to TRBD2. V was clipped by 2 bases and J by 3 bases; unmatched bases: 6. The CDR3 covers 18 residues. Germline V gene data show CDR1 as KGHSH and CDR2 as LQKENI.

This clonotype was found many times. The rearrangement links TRBV23-1 to TRBJ2-1, with 10 bases that match TRBD2. Being an ORF, TRBV23-1 has a function that is uncertain. The CDR3 has 17 residues. Unmatched junction bases numbered 11, after V lost 4 bases and J lost 5 bases. Here the CDR3 DNA reads TGCGCCAGCAGTCTCAGGATAAGAGGGACTAGCGACAATGAGCAGTTCTTC. Translation: CASSLRIRGTSDNEQFF.

In this sample, this clonotype turned up many times. The rearrangement joins TRBV6-5 to TRBJ2-5; possibly TRBD1 or TRBD2 for D (6 bases each). Trimming took 7 bases from V and 1 from J, leaving 13 bases between them. Germline CDR1 is MNHEY and CDR2 is SVGAGI. This CDR3 is 14 amino acids long. The CDR3 DNA follows: TGTGCCAGCAAGGGGGGCGTCAGCCAAGAGACCCAGTACTTC. It is translated as CASKGGVSQETQYF.

This clonotype was detected ten times or more. The chain has TRBV15 and TRBJ2-1, with unresolved D. This CDR3 has 11 amino acids. Germline CDR1 and CDR2: LNHNV and YYDKDF (reference sequence). V was pared by 7 bases and J by 7 bases, with 8 bases between. The CDR3 bases are TGTGCCACCAAAGGGTTTAATGAGCAGTTCTTC. Residues: CATKGFNEQFF. The full variable domain, completed using reference TRBV15 and TRBJ2-1, is DAMVIQNPRYQVTQFGKPVTLSCSQTLNHNVMYWYQQKSSQAPKLLFHYYDKDFNNEADTPDNFQSRRPNTSFCFLDIRSPGLGDTAMYLCATKGFNEQFFGPGTRLTVL.

CDR3 region: CSVGGGGDYEQYF. Here the CDR3 DNA reads TGCAGCGTTGGGGGCGGCGGGGATTACGAGCAGTACTTC. The chain links TRBV29-1 to TRBJ2-7; D is possibly TRBD2 (6 bases). Germline V CDR1 and CDR2: SQVTM, ANQGSEA. Trimming took off 4 bases at V and 4 bases at J, with 14 bases between the two ends. The CDR3 spans 13 residues.

This clonotype was found a few times. J is TRBJ2-3 and V is TRBV5-5; 8 nucleotides align to TRBD2. V dropped 0 bases and J dropped 0; count of bases not matched to a gene: 0. The CDR3 totals 15 residues. In germline, CDR1 is SGHKS, CDR2 YYEKEE (reference sequence). The CDR3 region has the DNA TGTGCCAGCAGCTTGGAGCGGGGGAGCACAGATACGCAGTATTTT. Its translation is CASSLERGSTDTQYF.

The chain combines TRBV2 with TRBJ2-7; 7 positions agree with TRBD1. The junction had 6 bases not matched to a gene; V was cut back by 6 bases and J by 10 bases. Germline V gene sequence: CDR1 SNHLY, CDR2 FYNNEI. The CDR3 covers 11 residues. The CDR3 spells CASRFRDRQYF. CDR3 DNA sequence: TGTGCCAGCAGATTCCGGGACAGACAGTACTTC.

This clonotype was recorded a few times. The V and J genes are TRBV20-1 and TRBJ1-5; D unresolved. The CDR3 is made up of 15 amino acids. The V end was cut by 5 bases, the J end by 4 bases, with 18 bases between. Germline V gene lookup returns CDR1 DFQATT and CDR2 SNEGSKA (reference sequence). The CDR3 coding sequence is TGCAGTGCTCGATTGGGCCATTGGAAAAATCAGCCCCAGCATTTT. Translation gives CSARLGHWKNQPQHF.

The genes are TRBV9 and TRBJ1-4; no clear D. V lost 0 bases and J lost 5, with 11 bases in between. The length of the CDR3 is 15 residues. Germline V gene lookup returns CDR1 SGDLS and CDR2 YYNGEE. The CDR3 loop reads CASSVAGSWNEKLFF. The CDR3 DNA follows: TGTGCCAGCAGCGTAGCGGGCAGCTGGAATGAAAAACTGTTTTTT.

This clonotype occurred many times. The chain couples TRBV30 to TRBJ1-6; D is undetermined. V was cut by 1 base and J by 0 bases, with 7 bases left in between. Germline loops: CDR1 GTSNPN, CDR2 SVGIG (reference sequence). This CDR3 has 15 residues. The CDR3 loop is CAWSEQSSYNSPLHF. In nucleotides, the CDR3 is TGTGCCTGGAGTGAACAGAGCTCCTATAATTCACCCCTCCACTTT.

This sequence joins TRBV11-2 and TRBJ2-7, with D maybe TRBD2 (5 bases). This CDR3 has 15 amino acids. With 2 bases removed from V and 2 bases from J, the gap between germline ends came to 13 bases. The V gene's germline CDR1 is SGHAT and CDR2 FQNNGV. In DNA form, the CDR3 reads TGTGCCAGCAGCTTAATGGCGGGCCTGCCCTACGAGCAGTACGTC. It specifies CASSLMAGLPYEQYV.

Note on this clonotype: A much larger clone lies one base from this, so it may be a read error. The genes are TRBV5-5 and TRBJ2-5; D is perhaps TRBD1 or TRBD2 (5 bases each). The CDR3 has 14 amino acids. Germline V CDR1 and CDR2: SGHKS, YYEKEE (reference sequence). In nucleotides, the CDR3 is TGTGCCAGAAGCTTCCTAGGGGCGGGAGAGACCCAGTACTTC. It codes for CARSFLGAGETQYF.

This sequence joins TRBV7-2 and TRBJ2-3; maybe TRBD1 (6 bases). This CDR3 comprises 16 residues. V was shortened by 0 bases and J by 1 base, with 11 bases between the two germline ends. Germline CDR1 reads SGHTA; CDR2 reads FQGNSA. CDR3 in amino acids: CASSLAGGHGTDTQYF. CDR3 DNA sequence: TGTGCCAGCAGCTTAGCAGGGGGTCACGGCACAGATACGCAGTATTTT.

The chain employs TRBV20-1 and TRBJ2-3; 9 positions agree with TRBD1. Germline lookup yields CDR1 DFQATT and CDR2 SNEGSKA (reference sequence). Unmatched junction bases numbered 10, after V lost 3 bases and J lost 3 bases. The CDR3 loop spans 16 amino acids. The CDR3 DNA follows: TGCAGTGCTAGTCGGGCTGGGACAGGGAGGACAGATACGCAGTATTTT. Protein: CSASRAGTGRTDTQYF.

There are a few counts of this clonotype. This chain links TRBV9 with TRBJ2-5, with D perhaps TRBD1 (5 bases). Trimming removed 7 bases from V and 2 bases from J, with 12 bases in between. CDR1 and CDR2 from the germline V gene are SGDLS and YYNGEE. The CDR3 length is 13 residues. The CDR3 DNA reads TGTGCCAGCGGCCGCAGGGAACAAGAGACCCAGTACTTC. Translating gives CASGRREQETQYF.

This clonotype was counted a few times. Here the CDR3 reads CASSPSGRGANQPQHF. CDR3 in DNA: TGTGCCAGCAGTCCTTCGGGAAGGGGGGCCAATCAGCCCCAGCATTTT. The V gene is TRBV28, the J gene TRBJ1-5, with D possibly TRBD1 on 6 matching bases. V lost 5 bases and J 3 bases, leaving 17 bases between the germline ends. The CDR3 runs to 16 residues. Germline values: CDR1 MDHEN, CDR2 SYDVKM. The full variable domain, completed using reference TRBV28 and TRBJ1-5, is DVKVTQSSRYLVKRTGEKVFLECVQDMDHENMFWYRQDPGLGLRLIYFSYDVKMKEKGDIPEGYSVSREKKERFSLILESASTNQTSMYLCASSPSGRGANQPQHFGDGTRLSIL.

Only a few counts were recorded for this clonotype. The chain has TRBV21-1 and TRBJ1-6. TRBV21-1 is tagged as a pseudogene. This CDR3 region has 19 residues. CDR3 protein: CASSKAPFHWQLGNSPLHF. The CDR3, as DNA: TGTGCCAGCAGCAAAGCGCCCTTCCACTGGCAGCTAGGAAATTCACCCCTCCACTTT.

The V gene is TRBV28, the J gene TRBJ2-7; TRBD2 aligns across 9 bases. The length of the CDR3 is 12 residues. With V trimmed by 8 bases and J by 4 bases, 3 bases remained unmatched. Germline V gene lookup returns CDR1 MDHEN and CDR2 SYDVKM. This CDR3 reads CASGLALYEQYV. The CDR3, as DNA: TGTGCCAGCGGACTAGCGCTATACGAGCAGTACGTC.